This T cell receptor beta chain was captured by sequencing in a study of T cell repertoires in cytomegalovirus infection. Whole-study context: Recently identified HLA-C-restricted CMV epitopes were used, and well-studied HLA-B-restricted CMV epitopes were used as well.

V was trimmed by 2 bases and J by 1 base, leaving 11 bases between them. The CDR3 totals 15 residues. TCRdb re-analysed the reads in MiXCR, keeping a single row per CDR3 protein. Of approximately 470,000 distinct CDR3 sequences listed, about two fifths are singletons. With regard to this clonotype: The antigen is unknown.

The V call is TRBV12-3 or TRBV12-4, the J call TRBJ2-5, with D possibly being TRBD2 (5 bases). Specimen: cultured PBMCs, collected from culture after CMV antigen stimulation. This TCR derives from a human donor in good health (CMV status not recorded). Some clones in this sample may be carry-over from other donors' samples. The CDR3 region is CASSLFSGVQETQYF. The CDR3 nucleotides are TGTGCCAGCAGTTTATTCTCCGGGGTCCAAGAGACCCAGTACTTC.